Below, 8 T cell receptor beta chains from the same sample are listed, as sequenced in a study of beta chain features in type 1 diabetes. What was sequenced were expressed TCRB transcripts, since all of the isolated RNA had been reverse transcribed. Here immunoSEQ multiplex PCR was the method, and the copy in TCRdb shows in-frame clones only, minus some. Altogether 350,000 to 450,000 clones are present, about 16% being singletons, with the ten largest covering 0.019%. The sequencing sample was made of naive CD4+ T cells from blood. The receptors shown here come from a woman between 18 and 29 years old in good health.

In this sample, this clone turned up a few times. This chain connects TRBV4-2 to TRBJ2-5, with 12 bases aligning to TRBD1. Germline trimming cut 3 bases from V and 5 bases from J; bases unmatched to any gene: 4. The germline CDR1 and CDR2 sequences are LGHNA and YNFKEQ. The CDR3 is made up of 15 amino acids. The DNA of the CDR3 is TGTGCCAGCAGCCAGTGGGACAGGGGGCTTGAGACCCAGTACTTC. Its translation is CASSQWDRGLETQYF.

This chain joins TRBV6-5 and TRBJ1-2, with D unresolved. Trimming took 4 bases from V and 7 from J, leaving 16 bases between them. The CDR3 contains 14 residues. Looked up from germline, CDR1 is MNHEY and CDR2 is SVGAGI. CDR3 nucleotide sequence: TGTGCCAGCAGTTCCCCGGCGGAGGTCTCTGGCTACACCTTC. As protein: CASSSPAEVSGYTF.

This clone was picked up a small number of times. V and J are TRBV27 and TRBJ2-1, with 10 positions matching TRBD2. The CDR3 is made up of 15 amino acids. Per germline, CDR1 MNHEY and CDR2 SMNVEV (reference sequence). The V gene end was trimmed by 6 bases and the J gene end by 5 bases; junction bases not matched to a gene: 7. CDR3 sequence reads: CASSVAGGWNNEQFF. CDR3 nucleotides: TGTGCCAGCAGCGTAGCGGGAGGTTGGAACAATGAGCAGTTCTTC.

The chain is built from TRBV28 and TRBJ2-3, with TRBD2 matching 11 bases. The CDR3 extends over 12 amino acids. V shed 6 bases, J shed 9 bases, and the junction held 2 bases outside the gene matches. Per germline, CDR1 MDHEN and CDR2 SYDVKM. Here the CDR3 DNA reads TGTGCCAGCAGCAGACTAGCGGGAACGCAGTATTTT. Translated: CASSRLAGTQYF.

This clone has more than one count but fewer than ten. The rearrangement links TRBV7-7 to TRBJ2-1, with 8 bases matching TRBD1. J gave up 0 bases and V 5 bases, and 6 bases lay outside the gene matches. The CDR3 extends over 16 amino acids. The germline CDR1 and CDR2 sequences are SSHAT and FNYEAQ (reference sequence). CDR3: CASSPQTGASYNEQFF. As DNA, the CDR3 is TGTGCCAGCAGCCCCCAGACAGGGGCCTCCTACAATGAGCAGTTCTTC.

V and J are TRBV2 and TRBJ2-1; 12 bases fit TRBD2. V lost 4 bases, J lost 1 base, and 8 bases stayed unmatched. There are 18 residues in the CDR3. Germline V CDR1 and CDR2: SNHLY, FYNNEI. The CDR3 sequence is CASSALPGTSGSYNEQFF. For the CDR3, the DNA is TGTGCCAGCAGTGCCCTCCCCGGGACTAGCGGGTCCTACAATGAGCAGTTCTTC.

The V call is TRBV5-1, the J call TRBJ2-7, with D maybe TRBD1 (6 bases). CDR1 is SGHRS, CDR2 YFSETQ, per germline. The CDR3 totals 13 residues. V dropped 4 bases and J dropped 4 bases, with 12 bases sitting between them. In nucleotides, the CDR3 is TGCGCCAGCAGCCTCGGACAGATATACGAGCAGTACTTC. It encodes CASSLGQIYEQYF.

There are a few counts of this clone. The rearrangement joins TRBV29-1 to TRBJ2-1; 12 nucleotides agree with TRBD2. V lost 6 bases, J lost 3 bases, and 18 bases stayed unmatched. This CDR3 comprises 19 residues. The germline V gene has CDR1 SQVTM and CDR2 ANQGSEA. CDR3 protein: CSVLGPGLAGGHGYNEQFF. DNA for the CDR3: TGCAGCGTCCTGGGACCGGGACTAGCGGGTGGTCACGGCTACAATGAGCAGTTCTTC.